This T cell receptor beta chain was profiled in a study of T cell changes during pregnancy in multiple sclerosis. V lost 5 bases and J lost 0; bases outside the gene matches: 10. This CDR3 is built from 17 residues. The germline V gene has CDR1 SEHNR and CDR2 FQNEAQ (reference sequence). Some clones are missing from TCRdb's copy, which holds only in-frame ones; the method was immunoSEQ multiplex PCR. The table shows about 32,000 clones, with approximately 90% occurring only once. This clonotype originated in a female donor with multiple sclerosis, enrolled in a pregnancy study. The V and J genes are TRBV7-9 and TRBJ1-2, with 9 bases fitting TRBD1. This sample comprised CD8+ T cells from peripheral blood mononuclear cells, obtained in the third trimester of pregnancy. The DNA of the CDR3 is TGTGCCAGCAGCCAGGGACAGGGATTCATTTCTAACTATGGCTACACCTTC. Protein: CASSQGQGFISNYGYTF.